The present T cell receptor beta chain was sequenced within a study of cytomegalovirus exposure and HLA in healthy donors. 13 Jbeta primers and 60 Vbeta primers were used for the PCR. Profiled with immunoSEQ multiplex PCR; TCRdb holds only in-frame clones, not every one. The sample has some 57,000 clones, 70% seen once; the top ten hold approximately 19%. The CDR3 loop spans 11 amino acids. V was pared by 3 bases and J by 12 bases, with 4 bases of the junction left unmatched. In germline, CDR1 is SGHDT, CDR2 YYEEEE. The specimen was PBMCs. The chain uses TRBV5-6 and TRBJ1-2; TRBD1 matches 8 bases. This sequence was found in a woman aged 55-70 years in good health and CMV-seropositive. CDR3: CASSSDRAHTF. For the CDR3, the DNA is TGTGCCAGCAGCTCGGACAGGGCCCACACCTTC.